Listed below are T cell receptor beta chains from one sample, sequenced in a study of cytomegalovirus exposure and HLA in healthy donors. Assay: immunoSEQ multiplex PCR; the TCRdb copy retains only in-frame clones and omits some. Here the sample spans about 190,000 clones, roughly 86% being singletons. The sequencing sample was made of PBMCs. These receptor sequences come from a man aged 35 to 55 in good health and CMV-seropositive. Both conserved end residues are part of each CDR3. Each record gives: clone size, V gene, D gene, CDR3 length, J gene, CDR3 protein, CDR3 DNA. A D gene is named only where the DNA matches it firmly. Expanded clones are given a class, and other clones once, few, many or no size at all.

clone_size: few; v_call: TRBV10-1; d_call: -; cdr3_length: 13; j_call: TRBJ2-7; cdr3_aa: CASSPTADYEQYF; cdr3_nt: TGCGCCAGCAGTCCGACAGCCGATTACGAGCAGTACTTC
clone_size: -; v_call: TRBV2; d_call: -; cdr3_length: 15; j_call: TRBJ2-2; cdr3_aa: CASSPEFANTGELFF; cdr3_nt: TGTGCCAGCAGTCCTGAGTTCGCGAACACCGGGGAGCTGTTTTTT
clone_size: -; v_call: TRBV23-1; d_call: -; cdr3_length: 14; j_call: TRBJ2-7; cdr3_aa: CASSQLNCSYEQYF; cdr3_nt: TGCGCCAGCAGTCAATTGAACTGCTCCTACGAGCAGTACTTC
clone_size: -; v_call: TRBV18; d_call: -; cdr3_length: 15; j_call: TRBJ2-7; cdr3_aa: CASSPSQGGPYEQYF; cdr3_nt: TGTGCCAGCTCACCATCCCAGGGGGGACCCTACGAGCAGTACTTC
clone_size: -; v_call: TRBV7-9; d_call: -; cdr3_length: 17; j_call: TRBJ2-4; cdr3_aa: CASSPFQGLVTKNIQYF; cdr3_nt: TGTGCCAGCAGCCCCTTTCAGGGTTTGGTAACCAAAAACATTCAGTACTTC
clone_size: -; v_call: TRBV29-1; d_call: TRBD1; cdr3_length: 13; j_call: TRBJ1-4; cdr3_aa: CSVQTGGFEKLFF; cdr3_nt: TGCAGCGTTCAAACAGGGGGCTTTGAAAAACTGTTTTTT
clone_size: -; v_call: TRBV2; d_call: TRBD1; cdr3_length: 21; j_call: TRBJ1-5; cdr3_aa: CASSGEGWDSGGPRRNQPQHF; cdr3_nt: TGTGCCAGCAGTGGAGAGGGCTGGGACAGTGGAGGACCTCGACGCAATCAGCCCCAGCATTTT
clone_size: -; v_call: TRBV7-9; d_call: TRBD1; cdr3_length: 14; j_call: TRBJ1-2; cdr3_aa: CASSLRQGAGGYTF; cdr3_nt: TGTGCCAGCAGCTTAAGACAGGGGGCGGGTGGCTACACCTTC
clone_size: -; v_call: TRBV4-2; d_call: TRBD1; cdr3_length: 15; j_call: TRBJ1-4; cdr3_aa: CASSQVGGEREKLFF; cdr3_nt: TGTGCCAGCAGCCAAGTAGGGGGCGAGCGGGAAAAACTGTTTTTT
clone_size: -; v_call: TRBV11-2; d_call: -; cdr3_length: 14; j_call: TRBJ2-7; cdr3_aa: CASSPLGQFYEQYF; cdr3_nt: TGTGCCAGCAGCCCCCTTGGTCAGTTCTACGAGCAGTACTTC
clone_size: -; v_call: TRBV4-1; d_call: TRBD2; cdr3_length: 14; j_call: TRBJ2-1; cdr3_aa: CASSQRERDNEQFF; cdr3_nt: TGCGCCAGCAGCCAGCGGGAGCGGGACAATGAGCAGTTCTTC
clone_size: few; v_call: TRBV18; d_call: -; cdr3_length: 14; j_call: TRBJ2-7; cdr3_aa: CASSPPGASYEQYF; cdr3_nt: TGTGCCAGCTCACCACCAGGGGCTTCCTACGAGCAGTACTTC